These 3 T cell receptor beta chains were sequenced from one sample in a study of shared clonotypes between healthy human individuals. Sequenced by immunoSEQ multiplex PCR; TCRdb stores in-frame clones only, minus some. The table records about 1.1 million clones, approximately 78% of them present only once. The source material was memory CD4+ T cells from PBMCs. This sample's subset: CD45RA-negative fraction. Source of these receptors: a man younger than 35 in good health. Some clones in this sample may be carry-over from other donors' samples.

V gene TRBV25-1 combines with J gene TRBJ2-4; 7 nucleotides match TRBD1. The V and J ends lost 4 bases and 0 bases, in that order; junction bases with no gene match: 3. There are 15 residues in the CDR3. Looked up from germline, CDR1 is MGHDK and CDR2 is SYGVNS. CDR3 nucleotide sequence: TGTGCCAGCAGTGGGGGACAGCTAGCCAAAAACATTCAGTACTTC. Translating it yields CASSGGQLAKNIQYF.

The rearrangement uses TRBV6-5 and TRBJ1-2; 9 bases agree with TRBD1. CDR3 length: 13 amino acids. Germline V gene sequence: CDR1 MNHEY, CDR2 SVGAGI. Trimming took 6 bases from V and 10 from J; bases not matched to a gene: 9. This CDR3 is CASRLTGGVFYTF. Here the CDR3 DNA reads TGTGCCAGCAGGCTGACAGGGGGAGTTTTCTACACCTTC.

This sequence joins TRBV2 and TRBJ1-1, with 8 bases aligning to TRBD1. V lost 4 bases, J lost 8 bases, and 9 bases stayed unmatched. The CDR3 consists of 14 residues. In germline, CDR1 is SNHLY, CDR2 FYNNEI. CDR3 protein: CASSGWEGQVEAFF. The CDR3 DNA reads TGTGCCAGCAGTGGATGGGAGGGACAGGTCGAAGCTTTCTTT.